This T cell receptor (beta chain) is drawn from a study of cytomegalovirus exposure and HLA in healthy donors. PCR employed 60 Vbeta and 13 Jbeta primers. Method: immunoSEQ multiplex PCR; TCRdb's copy keeps in-frame clones and lacks some. Altogether some 120,000 clones are present, roughly 62% being singletons, with the ten largest covering approximately 1.5%. J lost 5 bases, V lost 4 bases, and 5 bases had no gene match. Per the germline V gene, CDR1 is SQVTM and CDR2 is ANQGSEA. The CDR3 loop spans 12 amino acids. The TCR was taken from a young man in good health and CMV-seropositive. The rearrangement uses TRBV29-1 and TRBJ2-7; 7 bases align to TRBD1. The sample comprised PBMCs. CDR3 DNA: TGCAGCGTTGTGGGACAGCAGGACGAGCAGTACTTC. Its protein product is CSVVGQQDEQYF.